A selection of T cell receptor beta chains follows, all from one sample in a study of T cell responses to AZD1222 COVID-19 vaccine. Profiled with immunoSEQ multiplex PCR; TCRdb holds only in-frame clones, not every one. Here the sample spans 65,000 to 90,000 clones, about 91% being singletons. This sample comprised peripheral blood, obtained on day 0 of AZD1222 vaccination. These receptors originate from an adult in good health. CDR3s include the opening cysteine and the closing phenylalanine or tryptophan. The D gene is left open where the match is weak. Clone size appears in some rows only: once, few, many, or a class for an expanded clone.

D gene	V gene	J gene	clone size	CDR3 DNA	CDR3 protein
.	TRBV5-4	TRBJ2-3	.	TGTGCCAGCAGCTCGGCCCGGACGAGAGATACGCAGTATTTT	CASSSARTRDTQYF
.	TRBV10-3	TRBJ1-4	few	TGTGCCATCAGTGACGGAGGGTTCCATGAAAAACTGTTTTTT	CAISDGGFHEKLFF
TRBD1	TRBV15	TRBJ2-7	few	TGTGCCACCAGCGCCGGGACAGGGGGCGCTTACGAGCAGTACTTC	CATSAGTGGAYEQYF
.	TRBV7-6	TRBJ2-2	.	TGTGCCAGCAGCTTAGATATCCCAGGGATACTCGCGAACACCGGGGAGCTGTTTTTT	CASSLDIPGILANTGELFF
.	TRBV7-9	TRBJ2-5	few	TGTGCCAGCAGCTTAGGGGGGGAAGTATTCCAAGAGACCCAGTACTTC	CASSLGGEVFQETQYF
.	TRBV2	TRBJ1-5	.	TGTGCCAGCAATGGGCCGGGAAGTCAGCCCCAGCATTTT	CASNGPGSQPQHF
.	TRBV2	TRBJ1-5	.	TGTGCCAGCAGTGGGGGGGGACTCAATCAGCCCCAGCATTTT	CASSGGGLNQPQHF
TRBD1	TRBV7-9	TRBJ1-6	.	TGTGCCAGCAGCGGTCGTAGGAGAGGGACAGATAATTCACCCCTCCACTTT	CASSGRRRGTDNSPLHF
TRBD2	TRBV28	TRBJ2-1	.	TGTGCCAGCAGTTCCGGGCTAGCGGGGGAGCGATGGAAGTTCTTC	CASSSGLAGERWKFF
TRBD2	TRBV19	TRBJ2-1	few	TGTGCCAGTACCGGACTAGCGGGTACCTACAATGAGCAGTTCTTC	CASTGLAGTYNEQFF
TRBD2	TRBV5-4	TRBJ2-7	.	TGTGCCAGCAGCTTTCGGGGGGGAACCTACGAGCAGTACTTC	CASSFRGGTYEQYF
TRBD2	TRBV7-2	TRBJ2-2	.	TGTGCCAGCAGCCCCGCGGGAGGGTACGGGGAGCTGTTTTTT	CASSPAGGYGELFF
TRBD1	TRBV19	TRBJ1-1	.	TGTGCCAGTAGCCCTCGACAGGGGTACACTGAAGCTTTCTTT	CASSPRQGYTEAFF
.	TRBV6-2/TRBV6-3	TRBJ2-1	.	TGTGCCAGCAGTTACTCCGGGGGTTATAATGAGCAGTTCTTC	CASSYSGGYNEQFF
TRBD2	TRBV7-9	TRBJ2-7	.	TGTGCCAGCAGCTTAGCTAGCGGGAGCGGGAGCGAGCAGTACTTC	CASSLASGSGSEQYF
.	TRBV6-5	TRBJ2-1	.	TGTGCCAGCAGTTACCGGGCTCTGAGCAATGAGCAGTTCTTC	CASSYRALSNEQFF
TRBD2	TRBV6-2/TRBV6-3	TRBJ2-5	once	TGTGCCAGCAGTTACGCTAGCGGGGTTGTCCAAGAGACCCAGTACTTC	CASSYASGVVQETQYF
TRBD2	TRBV13	TRBJ2-7	.	TGTGCCAGCAGCTTACCCAAAAAGCGGGAGAGCTTGAGGGAGCAGTACTTC	CASSLPKKRESLREQYF
TRBD1	TRBV27	TRBJ1-3	.	TGTGCCAGCAGTTTAGGACAGGGGAGAATCGGAAACACCATATATTTT	CASSLGQGRIGNTIYF
.	TRBV19	TRBJ2-1	.	TGTGCCAGTAGTCGCGGGGCCTACAATGAGCAGTTCTTC	CASSRGAYNEQFF
.	TRBV4-3	TRBJ2-2	.	TGCGCCAGCAGCCAGAACCGGGACACTTACACCGGGGAGCTGTTTTTT	CASSQNRDTYTGELFF
.	TRBV6-5	TRBJ2-2	.	TGTGCCTTACACGGCTCTCCGAACACCGGGGAGCTGTTTTTT	CALHGSPNTGELFF
.	TRBV7-2	TRBJ1-2	.	TGTGCCAGCAGCTTAGCAGGGGGCTATGGCTACACCTTC	CASSLAGGYGYTF
TRBD1	TRBV5-4	TRBJ2-7	few	TGTGCCAGCAGCTCGATAAAACAGGGGGGTCAACAGTACTTC	CASSSIKQGGQQYF
TRBD1	TRBV7-2	TRBJ1-6	.	TGTGCCAGCAGCGCGAGACAGGGGGCTTATTCACCCCTCCACTTT	CASSARQGAYSPLHF
.	TRBV10-2	TRBJ1-4	.	TGCGCCAGCAGTGAGCCCACAGGGCCAACTAATGAAAAACTGTTTTTT	CASSEPTGPTNEKLFF
.	TRBV28	TRBJ1-5	.	TGTGCCAGCAGCCGCGACAAAGGGACGGATAGCAATCAGCCCCAGCATTTT	CASSRDKGTDSNQPQHF
.	TRBV6-6	TRBJ1-5	once	TGTGCCAGCAGTTCCGGACAGAGCAATCAGCCCCAGCATTTT	CASSSGQSNQPQHF
.	TRBV7-3	TRBJ2-5	.	TGTGCCAGCAGCTTAGAAGGGCAGACACAAGAGACCCAGTACTTC	CASSLEGQTQETQYF
.	TRBV7-9	TRBJ1-6	.	TGTGCCTCCCATGGTAGTAGTAATTCACCCCTCCACTTT	CASHGSSNSPLHF
TRBD1	TRBV4-1	TRBJ2-7	.	TGCGCCAGCAGCCCTGGGGGGACAGGGACCCACGAGCAGTACTTC	CASSPGGTGTHEQYF
TRBD1	TRBV4-2	TRBJ1-2	.	TGTGCCAGCAGCCAGAGGACAGGGGTCGGCTACACCTTC	CASSQRTGVGYTF
TRBD2	TRBV19	TRBJ2-6	.	TGTGCCAGTAGTATCGCCGGGGGGGCAAGGGCGGGGGCCAACGTCCTGACTTTC	CASSIAGGARAGANVLTF
TRBD1	TRBV6-1	TRBJ2-7	.	TGTGCCAGCAGTGAAGTGGGGACAGGGGCCTACGAGCAGTACTTC	CASSEVGTGAYEQYF
.	TRBV10-3	TRBJ2-7	.	TGTGCCATCAGTGAGTCGGGCCTAAGCGCCGGGGCGTACTTC	CAISESGLSAGAYF